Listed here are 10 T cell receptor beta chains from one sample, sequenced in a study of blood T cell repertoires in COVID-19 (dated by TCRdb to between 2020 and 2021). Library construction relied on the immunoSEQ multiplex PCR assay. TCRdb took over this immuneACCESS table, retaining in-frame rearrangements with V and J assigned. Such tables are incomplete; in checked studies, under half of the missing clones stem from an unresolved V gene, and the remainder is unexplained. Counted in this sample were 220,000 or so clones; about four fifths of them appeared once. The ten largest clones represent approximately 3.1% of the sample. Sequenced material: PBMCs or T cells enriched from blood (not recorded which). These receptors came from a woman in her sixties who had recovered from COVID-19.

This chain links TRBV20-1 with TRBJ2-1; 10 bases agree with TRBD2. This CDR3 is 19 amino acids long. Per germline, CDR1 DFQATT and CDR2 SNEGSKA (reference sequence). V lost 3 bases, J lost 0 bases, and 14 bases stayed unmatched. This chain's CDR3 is CSASLLATSGSSSYNEQFF. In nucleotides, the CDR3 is TGCAGTGCTAGTCTCCTCGCGACTAGCGGGTCGAGCTCCTACAATGAGCAGTTCTTC.

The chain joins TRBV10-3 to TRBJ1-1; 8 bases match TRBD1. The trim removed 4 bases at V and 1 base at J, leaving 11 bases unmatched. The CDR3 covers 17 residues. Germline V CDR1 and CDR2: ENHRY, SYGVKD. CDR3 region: CAISGSGTGGANTEAFF. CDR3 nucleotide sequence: TGTGCCATCAGTGGGTCCGGGACAGGAGGGGCGAACACTGAAGCTTTCTTT.

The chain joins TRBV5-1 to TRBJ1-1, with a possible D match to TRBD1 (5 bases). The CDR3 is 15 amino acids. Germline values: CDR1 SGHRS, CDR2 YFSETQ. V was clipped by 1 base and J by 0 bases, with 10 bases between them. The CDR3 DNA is TGCGCCAGCAGCTTGACCCCAGGGATGAACACTGAAGCTTTCTTT. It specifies CASSLTPGMNTEAFF. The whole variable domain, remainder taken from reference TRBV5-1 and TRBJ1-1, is KAGVTQTPRYLIKTRGQQVTLSCSPISGHRSVSWYQQTPGQGLQFLFEYFSETQRNKGNFPGRFSGRQFSNSRSEMNVSTLELGDSALYLCASSLTPGMNTEAFFGQGTRLTVV.

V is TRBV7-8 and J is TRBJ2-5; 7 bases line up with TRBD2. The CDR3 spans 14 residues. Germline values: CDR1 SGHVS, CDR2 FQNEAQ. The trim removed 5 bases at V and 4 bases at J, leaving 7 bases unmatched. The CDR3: CASSPSAGVETQYF. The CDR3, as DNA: TGTGCCAGCAGCCCTAGCGCGGGAGTAGAGACCCAGTACTTC.

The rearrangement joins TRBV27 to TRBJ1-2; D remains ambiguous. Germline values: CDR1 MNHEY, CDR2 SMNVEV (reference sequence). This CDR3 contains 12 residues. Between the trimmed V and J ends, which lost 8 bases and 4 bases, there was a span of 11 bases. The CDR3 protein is CASGSGFYGYTF. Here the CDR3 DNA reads TGTGCCAGCGGGAGCGGGTTCTATGGCTACACCTTC.

The CDR3 DNA follows: TGTGCCAGCAGCTCGCCATTAGGGGGCTACAATGAGCAGTTCTTC. Its translation: CASSSPLGGYNEQFF. The chain combines TRBV7-6 with TRBJ2-1; weak D call: TRBD1 (6 bases). This CDR3 contains 15 residues. Germline V gives CDR1 SGHVS, CDR2 FNYEAQ. V lost 4 bases and J 3 bases, leaving 13 bases between the germline ends. Complete variable domain (other parts from reference TRBV7-6 and TRBJ2-1): GAGVSQSPRYKVTKRGQDVALRCDPISGHVSLYWYRQALGQGPEFLTYFNYEAQQDKSGLPNDRFSAERPEGSISTLTIQRTEQRDSAMYRCASSSPLGGYNEQFFGPGTRLTVL.

The CDR3 protein is CASRERESTGELFF. The DNA of the CDR3 is TGTGCCAGCAGAGAGCGGGAGTCCACCGGGGAGCTGTTTTTT. V is TRBV3-1 (or the pseudogene TRBV3-2) and J is TRBJ2-2; 8 bases match TRBD2. Trimming at V came to 6 bases and at J to 4 bases, leaving 4 bases not matched to a gene. CDR1 and CDR2 from the germline V gene are LGHDT and YNNKEL (reference sequence). CDR3 length: 14 residues.

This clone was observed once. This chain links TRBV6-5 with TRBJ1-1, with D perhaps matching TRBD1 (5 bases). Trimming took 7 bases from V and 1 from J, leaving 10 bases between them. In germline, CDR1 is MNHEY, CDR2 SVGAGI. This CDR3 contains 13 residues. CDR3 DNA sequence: TGTGCCAGCACAATGCAGGGGAACACTGAAGCTTTCTTT. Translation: CASTMQGNTEAFF.

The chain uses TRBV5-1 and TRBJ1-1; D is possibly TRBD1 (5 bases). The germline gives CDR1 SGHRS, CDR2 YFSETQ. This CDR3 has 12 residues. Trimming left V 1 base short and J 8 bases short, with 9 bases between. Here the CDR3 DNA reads TGCGCCAGCAGCTTGCGGGGGGAGGAAGCTTTCTTT. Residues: CASSLRGEEAFF.

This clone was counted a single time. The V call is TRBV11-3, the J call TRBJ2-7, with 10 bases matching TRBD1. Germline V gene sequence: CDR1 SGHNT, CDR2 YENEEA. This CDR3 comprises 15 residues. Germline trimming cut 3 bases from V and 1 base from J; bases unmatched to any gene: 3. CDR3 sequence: CASSFSGQGSYEQYF. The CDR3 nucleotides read TGTGCCAGCAGCTTCTCGGGACAGGGGTCCTACGAGCAGTACTTC.